These T cell receptor beta chains were read from a single sample in a study of CD8 T cells in ankylosing spondylitis. TCRdb re-called the 5' RACE reads with MiXCR, one entry per CDR3 protein. The table records 750,000 to 850,000 distinct CDR3 sequences, 10% to 15% of them present only once. Sequenced sample: blood, either unsorted or a sorted T cell fraction (not recorded which). The receptor source for this set is a male donor with ankylosing spondylitis. Both conserved end residues are part of each CDR3. D genes are given only for firm matches. Clone size appears in some rows only: once, few, many, or a class for an expanded clone.

TRBJ2-5 | few | . | TRBV5-1 | TGCGCCAGCAGCACCACCGGGACATACTCCACCCAAGAGACCCAGTACTTC | CASSTTGTYSTQETQYF
TRBJ2-6 | . | . | TRBV7-2 | TGTGCCAGCAGCTCCCAGGGGTCTGTGGCCAACGTCCTGACTTTC | CASSSQGSVANVLTF
TRBJ1-1 | . | . | TRBV19 | TGTGCCAGTAGTCGGACAGCGAACATGAACACTGAAGCTTTCTTT | CASSRTANMNTEAFF
TRBJ2-3 | . | . | TRBV4-3 | TGCGCCAGCAGCTATAATGTCCGACAAAGCACAGATACGCAGTATTTT | CASSYNVRQSTDTQYF
TRBJ2-5 | . | . | TRBV9 | TGTGCCAGCAGCCTCACATCCCAGGCGCCCGAGACCCAGTACTTC | CASSLTSQAPETQYF
TRBJ1-1 | many | . | TRBV7-2 | TGTGCCAGCACGAGAGCGGTGACTATGAACACTGAAGCTTTCTTT | CASTRAVTMNTEAFF
TRBJ2-2 | . | TRBD1 | TRBV7-2 | TGTGCCAGCAGCTTTCAGGGGGACGGGGAGCTGTTTTTT | CASSFQGDGELFF
TRBJ1-2 | many | TRBD1 | TRBV29-1 | TGCAGCGTTGGAGAGGGGGCTATGCATGGCTACACCTTC | CSVGEGAMHGYTF
TRBJ1-4 | few | . | TRBV4-1 | TGCGCCAGCAGCCTCACACCAAAGTGGGGGAATGAAAAACTGTTTTTT | CASSLTPKWGNEKLFF
TRBJ2-1 | few | . | TRBV24-1 | TGTGCCGTCAGGGGAAACAGCAATGAGCAGTTCTTC | CAVRGNSNEQFF
TRBJ1-5 | few | . | TRBV7-7 | TGTGCTAGCAGCGAAGGGATGGGCAGGACCCAGCATTTT | CASSEGMGRTQHF
TRBJ2-2 | few | . | TRBV10-2 | TGCGCCAGCAGTCTCTTTGGACAGACCAACACCGGGGAGCTGTTTTTT | CASSLFGQTNTGELFF
TRBJ1-3 | many | . | TRBV6-5 | TGTGCCAGCAGTTACGGGGGGTCGTGGGGGAGCTCTGGAAACACCATATATTTT | CASSYGGSWGSSGNTIYF
TRBJ2-7 | few | . | TRBV20-1 | TGCAGTGCTAGATCGGGACTGACCTACGAGCAGTACTTC | CSARSGLTYEQYF
TRBJ1-1 | . | . | TRBV12-3/TRBV12-4 | TGTGCCAGCAGTCCGTCTGGGGGCGCGGGCACTGAAGCTTTCTTT | CASSPSGGAGTEAFF
TRBJ1-5 | few | TRBD1 | TRBV10-3 | TGTGCCATCAGTGAGTCAGGGACAGGAGTGGTAGGTCAGCCCCAGCATTTT | CAISESGTGVVGQPQHF
TRBJ2-5 | many | TRBD2 | TRBV20-1 | TGCAGTGCTCTCCCCGGGGGGGAAGAGACCCAGTACTTC | CSALPGGEETQYF
TRBJ2-4 | . | TRBD1 | TRBV7-2 | TGTGCCAGCAGCCCAGGGGGCTCCAAAAACATTCAGTACTTC | CASSPGGSKNIQYF
TRBJ1-4 | . | . | TRBV7-2 | TGTGCCAGCAGCTTAGGATCGGGGGGCGCATATGAAAAACTGTTTTTT | CASSLGSGGAYEKLFF
TRBJ1-2 | . | . | TRBV18 | TGTGCCAGCTCGCGACAGGACAGCTATGGCTACACCTTC | CASSRQDSYGYTF
TRBJ1-4 | many | . | TRBV5-1 | TGCGCCAGCAGCTTGGCGGAAGCAACTAATGAAAAACTGTTTTTT | CASSLAEATNEKLFF
TRBJ2-5 | few | . | TRBV7-8 | TGTGCCAGCAGCTTCCTCGTAGAGACCCAGTACTTC | CASSFLVETQYF
TRBJ2-1 | few | . | TRBV6-2/TRBV6-3 | TGTGCCAGCAGTTACAGGAATCCCACGCTGGGGCAGTTCTTC | CASSYRNPTLGQFF
TRBJ2-7 | few | . | TRBV21-1 | TGTGCCAGCACCCAGGGCAGAACCCTAAAACGAGAGTGTGAGCAGTACTTC | CASTQGRTLKRECEQYF
TRBJ2-1 | once | TRBD2 | TRBV12-3/TRBV12-4 | TGTGCCAGCAGTCCCGGGACTAGCGACAATGAGCAGTTCTTC | CASSPGTSDNEQFF
TRBJ1-5 | few | . | TRBV9 | TGTGCCAGCAGCGTAGAGGCAGGCTACAATCAGCCCCAGCATTTT | CASSVEAGYNQPQHF
TRBJ2-1 | . | TRBD2 | TRBV20-1 | TGCAGTGCCGGGACTAGCCAATACAATGAGCAGTTCTTC | CSAGTSQYNEQFF
TRBJ1-2 | few | . | TRBV6-1 | TGTGCCAGCAGTCGCACCACCGGAAGTAACTATGGCTACACCTTC | CASSRTTGSNYGYTF
TRBJ2-2 | many | TRBD1 | TRBV20-1 | TGCAGTGCTAGGAAAGGGGGCTCGTCCGGGGAGCTGTTTTTT | CSARKGGSSGELFF
TRBJ2-5 | . | . | TRBV5-1 | TGCGCCAGCAGCGCCGACATCATGATGGAGACCCAGTACTTC | CASSADIMMETQYF
TRBJ2-3 | . | . | TRBV29-1 | TGCAGCGTTGAAATTAGCCTAGATTTAGATACGCAGTATTTT | CSVEISLDLDTQYF
TRBJ2-7 | many | . | TRBV29-1 | TGCAGCGTCGCAGACAACTTATACGAGCAGTACTTC | CSVADNLYEQYF
TRBJ2-3 | . | TRBD1 | TRBV6-2/TRBV6-3 | TGTGCCAGCAGTTCCTTGACAGGGTTCTCAGATACGCAGTATTTT | CASSSLTGFSDTQYF
TRBJ1-5 | few | . | TRBV7-2 | TGTGCCAGCAGCTTAGAAGGGACACTTCTTAATCAGCCCCAGCATTTT | CASSLEGTLLNQPQHF
TRBJ1-2 | . | . | TRBV27 | TGTGCCAGCAGTTTATATCGCGATACGGGGTTTAGTGGCTACACCTTC | CASSLYRDTGFSGYTF
TRBJ1-2 | many | TRBD1 | TRBV7-9 | TGTGCCAGCAGCGACAGGGAAGGCTACACCTTC | CASSDREGYTF
TRBJ2-3 | few | TRBD1 | TRBV15 | TGTGCCACCAGCAGAAATCCCGGGACAGGGAGGACAGATACGCAGTATTTT | CATSRNPGTGRTDTQYF
TRBJ1-2 | few | . | TRBV7-2 | TGTGCCAGCAGTCACCGGGACGCATATGGCTACACCTTC | CASSHRDAYGYTF
TRBJ2-7 | many | TRBD1 | TRBV12-3/TRBV12-4 | TGTGCCACCCGGGACAGCCCAAGATCCTACGAGCAGTACTTC | CATRDSPRSYEQYF
TRBJ2-3 | . | TRBD1 | TRBV20-1 | TGCAGTGCTAGAGTACAGGGGCGCACAGATACGCAGTATTTT | CSARVQGRTDTQYF
TRBJ1-4 | few | . | TRBV10-3 | TGTGCCATTTCTCCGAGCGGGGATGAAAAACTGTTTTTT | CAISPSGDEKLFF
TRBJ2-7 | many | TRBD2 | TRBV20-1 | TGCAGTGCTGAACTAGCGGGAGGGCCCCGCGAGCAGTACTTC | CSAELAGGPREQYF
TRBJ1-2 | . | . | TRBV20-1 | TGCAGTGGTACAGAGGGCGGCGACTATGGCTACACCTTC | CSGTEGGDYGYTF
TRBJ2-6 | many | . | TRBV20-1 | TGCAGTGCTCGGCCCTCCGGGGCCAACGTCCTGACTTTC | CSARPSGANVLTF
TRBJ2-7 | many | . | TRBV7-2 | TGTGCCAGCAGCTTAGTAGGGGGGGACAGCCCTGGCTACGAGCAGTACTTC | CASSLVGGDSPGYEQYF
TRBJ2-7 | many | . | TRBV27 | TGTGCCAGCAGTTGGTCATGCGGTTCCCCGGTAGACTACGAGCAGTACTTC | CASSWSCGSPVDYEQYF
TRBJ2-2 | few | TRBD2 | TRBV6-5 | TGTGCCAGCAGTTACAAAGCGGGGGCCCCAACAACCGGGGAGCTGTTTTTT | CASSYKAGAPTTGELFF
TRBJ2-5 | . | TRBD1 | TRBV12-3/TRBV12-4 | TGTGCCAGCAACCAACAGGGGGCTGGTGATCAAGAGACCCAGTACTTC | CASNQQGAGDQETQYF
TRBJ1-1 | . | . | TRBV4-3 | TGCGCCAGCAGCCACGGGGTGGGGAACACTGAAGCTTTCTTT | CASSHGVGNTEAFF
TRBJ1-6 | . | . | TRBV28 | TGTGCCAGCAGTTTTAGGGGTCATTATAATTCACCCCTCCACTTT | CASSFRGHYNSPLHF